The TCR beta chain under discussion was sequenced for a study of vaccination effects on CD4 cells after COVID-19. Study context: Vaccination of participants consisted of two doses of either the BNT162b2 or mRNA-1273 vaccine. Notes on the study in general: Limitations: small convalescent group and missing early post-infection timepoints. Both infection-induced and vaccine-induced clones contracted markedly at late post-vaccination timepoints.

Germline CDR1 MGHRA, CDR2 YSYEKL. Trimming at V came to 1 base and at J to 2 bases, leaving 9 bases not matched to a gene. The CDR3 is made up of 18 amino acids. A word on this clone: Its antigen is not identified.

Sequencing followed a ViraFEST assay step that expanded antigen-specific CD4+ T cells with viral peptide pools. Isolating CD4+ T cells followed ten to eleven days of culture. Infection with SARS-CoV-2 occurred in the person between March and December 2020, and PCR confirmed it. Each culture had half its medium swapped for IL-2 medium on days 3 and 7. Profiled with immunoSEQ multiplex PCR; TCRdb holds only in-frame clones, not every one. The table records tens of thousands of clones, 73% of them present only once. The clonotype originates from a human donor who had a prior SARS-CoV-2 infection. The rearrangement joins TRBV4-1 to TRBJ2-4; 9 bases map to TRBD2. Here the sequenced sample was CD4+ T cells from PBMCs cultured with a peptide pool, taken before COVID-19 vaccination. Here the CDR3 DNA reads TGCGCCAGCAGCCAAGGGTTAGCTAGCGGGGAGACCAAAAACATTCAGTACTTC. This translates into CASSQGLASGETKNIQYF.